The text below deals with one TCR beta chain. Germline lookup yields CDR1 MGHRA and CDR2 YSYEKL. Trimming pared 0 bases from V and 3 bases from J, leaving 15 bases between. The CDR3 length is 17 residues. This record comes from a study of CD8 T cells in Susac syndrome. An amount of RNA that ranged from roughly 0.45 to 1 ug was reverse transcribed with random hexamers. TCRdb itself ran the immunoSEQ multiplex PCR reads through MiXCR, one entry per CDR3 protein. This sample has roughly 150,000 distinct CDR3 sequences, with roughly 95% found just once. J is TRBJ1-5 and V is TRBV4-1, with TRBD1 as a possible D gene (6 bases). The TCR comes from a human donor with Susac syndrome. The sample comprised CD4+ T cells from PBMCs. The CDR3 DNA reads TGCGCCAGCAGCCAAGATCTGAACGGACAGCTCAATCAGCCCCAGCATTTT. Encoded protein: CASSQDLNGQLNQPQHF.